These T cell receptor beta chains were read from a single sample in a study of T-cell reconstitution after alpha-beta-depleted transplantation in children. TCRdb re-called the PCR reads with MiXCR, one entry per CDR3 protein. The table has about 980,000 distinct CDR3 sequences, about 30% seen once. The source material was PBMCs, mostly from graft donor cells, sampled 360 days after TCRalphabeta/CD19-depleted stem cell transplant. These receptors all come from a boy in the first two years of life who had a stem cell transplant for SCID, so the T cells may come from the graft donor. Both conserved end residues are part of each CDR3. Each record gives: CDR3 length, D gene, J gene, clone size, V gene, CDR3 protein, CDR3 DNA. The D gene is left open where the match is weak. Only part of the rows carry a size: once, few, many, or a class if the clone is expanded.

len: 17
d_gene: NA
j_gene: TRBJ1-1
abundance: NA
v_gene: TRBV5-1
CDR3aa: CASSPLASGPGYAEAFF
CDR3nt: TGCGCCAGCAGCCCATTGGCTTCCGGTCCGGGGTACGCTGAAGCTTTCTTT

len: 15
d_gene: TRBD1
j_gene: TRBJ2-7
abundance: few
v_gene: TRBV4-3
CDR3aa: CASSQKTGVAYEQYF
CDR3nt: TGCGCCAGCAGCCAGAAGACAGGGGTCGCGTACGAGCAGTACTTC

len: 16
d_gene: TRBD1
j_gene: TRBJ2-3
abundance: NA
v_gene: TRBV29-1
CDR3aa: CSVAQRDRPSTDTQYF
CDR3nt: TGCAGCGTTGCCCAACGGGACAGGCCAAGCACAGATACGCAGTATTTT

len: 16
d_gene: TRBD1
j_gene: TRBJ2-5
abundance: NA
v_gene: TRBV27
CDR3aa: CASSPRQGGFQETQYF
CDR3nt: TGTGCCAGCAGTCCCAGACAGGGGGGCTTCCAAGAGACCCAGTACTTC

len: 14
d_gene: NA
j_gene: TRBJ1-4
abundance: few
v_gene: TRBV20-1
CDR3aa: CSARYGGFGEKLFF
CDR3nt: TGCAGTGCTAGATATGGGGGATTCGGTGAAAAACTGTTTTTT

len: 14
d_gene: NA
j_gene: TRBJ2-5
abundance: few
v_gene: TRBV5-1
CDR3aa: CASSLGVTQETQYF
CDR3nt: TGCGCCAGCAGCTTGGGGGTAACCCAAGAGACCCAGTACTTC

len: 17
d_gene: TRBD1
j_gene: TRBJ2-2
abundance: few
v_gene: TRBV12-3/TRBV12-4
CDR3aa: CASSPPGTGPNTGELFF
CDR3nt: TGTGCCAGCAGCCCCCCTGGGACAGGGCCCAACACCGGGGAGCTGTTTTTT

len: 16
d_gene: TRBD1
j_gene: TRBJ1-3
abundance: few
v_gene: TRBV4-2
CDR3aa: CASSSRGDSSGNTIYF
CDR3nt: TGTGCCAGCAGCTCCCGAGGGGACAGCTCTGGAAACACCATATATTTT

len: 13
d_gene: NA
j_gene: TRBJ2-1
abundance: few
v_gene: TRBV25-1
CDR3aa: CASSERGWREQFF
CDR3nt: TGTGCCAGCAGTGAAAGGGGGTGGAGAGAGCAGTTCTTC

len: 16
d_gene: TRBD1
j_gene: TRBJ2-2
abundance: NA
v_gene: TRBV25-1
CDR3aa: CASSDLGTGSTGELFF
CDR3nt: TGTGCCAGCAGTGACCTCGGGACAGGTAGCACCGGGGAGCTGTTTTTT

len: 16
d_gene: NA
j_gene: TRBJ2-6
abundance: NA
v_gene: TRBV7-7
CDR3aa: CAIETGQTSGANVLTF
CDR3nt: TGTGCGATCGAAACAGGACAGACTTCTGGGGCCAACGTCCTGACTTTC

len: 14
d_gene: TRBD1
j_gene: TRBJ1-2
abundance: NA
v_gene: TRBV20-1
CDR3aa: CSARGDRGFYGYTF
CDR3nt: TGCAGTGCTAGGGGGGACAGGGGCTTTTATGGCTACACCTTC

len: 12
d_gene: TRBD2
j_gene: TRBJ2-1
abundance: NA
v_gene: TRBV29-1
CDR3aa: CSCGGPYNEQFF
CDR3nt: TGCAGCTGCGGGGGGCCCTACAATGAGCAGTTCTTC

len: 14
d_gene: TRBD2
j_gene: TRBJ2-1
abundance: few
v_gene: TRBV29-1
CDR3aa: CSVGAGGTYNEQFF
CDR3nt: TGCAGCGTTGGAGCGGGGGGGACCTACAATGAGCAGTTCTTC

len: 12
d_gene: NA
j_gene: TRBJ1-5
abundance: NA
v_gene: TRBV20-1
CDR3aa: CSAEASNQPQHF
CDR3nt: TGCAGTGCTGAAGCCAGCAATCAGCCCCAGCATTTT

len: 15
d_gene: NA
j_gene: TRBJ1-3
abundance: few
v_gene: TRBV12-3/TRBV12-4
CDR3aa: CASSLDRSPGNTIYF
CDR3nt: TGTGCCAGCAGTTTAGACAGGTCTCCTGGAAACACCATATATTTT

len: 14
d_gene: NA
j_gene: TRBJ1-3
abundance: NA
v_gene: TRBV13
CDR3aa: CASSQPPSGNTIYF
CDR3nt: TGTGCCAGCAGCCAACCACCCTCTGGAAACACCATATATTTT

len: 14
d_gene: NA
j_gene: TRBJ2-7
abundance: NA
v_gene: TRBV5-1
CDR3aa: CASSKGGGSYEQYF
CDR3nt: TGCGCCAGCAGCAAGGGAGGGGGATCCTACGAGCAGTACTTC

len: 15
d_gene: NA
j_gene: TRBJ1-1
abundance: few
v_gene: TRBV5-1
CDR3aa: CASSLVASLNTEAFF
CDR3nt: TGCGCCAGCAGCTTGGTGGCCAGCTTGAACACTGAAGCTTTCTTT

len: 15
d_gene: NA
j_gene: TRBJ1-5
abundance: NA
v_gene: TRBV27
CDR3aa: CASSLSRGSNQPQHF
CDR3nt: TGTGCCAGCAGTTTATCACGGGGTAGCAATCAGCCCCAGCATTTT

len: 14
d_gene: NA
j_gene: TRBJ2-3
abundance: few
v_gene: TRBV6-1
CDR3aa: CASKRHSNTDTQYF
CDR3nt: TGTGCCAGCAAGCGACACTCTAACACAGATACGCAGTATTTT

len: 15
d_gene: NA
j_gene: TRBJ2-1
abundance: few
v_gene: TRBV7-9
CDR3aa: CASSLLGPQYNEQFF
CDR3nt: TGTGCCAGCAGCTTACTGGGTCCGCAGTACAATGAGCAGTTCTTC

len: 14
d_gene: NA
j_gene: TRBJ1-1
abundance: NA
v_gene: TRBV12-3/TRBV12-4
CDR3aa: CASSFGGIGTEAFF
CDR3nt: TGTGCCAGCAGTTTTGGGGGGATCGGCACTGAAGCTTTCTTT

len: 16
d_gene: NA
j_gene: TRBJ2-7
abundance: few
v_gene: TRBV18
CDR3aa: CASSPSGGRRPYEQYF
CDR3nt: TGTGCCAGCTCACCAAGCGGAGGGAGGCGGCCCTACGAGCAGTACTTC

len: 12
d_gene: TRBD1
j_gene: TRBJ2-1
abundance: NA
v_gene: TRBV24-1
CDR3aa: CATSDPGGEQFF
CDR3nt: TGTGCCACCAGTGACCCAGGGGGTGAGCAGTTCTTC

len: 17
d_gene: TRBD1
j_gene: TRBJ1-5
abundance: NA
v_gene: TRBV7-6
CDR3aa: CASSTHTGTGRNQPQHF
CDR3nt: TGTGCCAGCAGCACCCACACCGGGACAGGGAGAAATCAGCCCCAGCATTTT

len: 15
d_gene: NA
j_gene: TRBJ2-7
abundance: NA
v_gene: TRBV7-2
CDR3aa: CASSLVFGENYEQYF
CDR3nt: TGTGCCAGCAGCTTGGTATTTGGGGAAAACTACGAGCAGTACTTC

len: 16
d_gene: TRBD1
j_gene: TRBJ1-1
abundance: few
v_gene: TRBV27
CDR3aa: CASSLSGGEMNTEAFF
CDR3nt: TGTGCCAGCAGTTTGTCAGGGGGTGAGATGAACACTGAAGCTTTCTTT

len: 19
d_gene: NA
j_gene: TRBJ2-7
abundance: NA
v_gene: TRBV20-1
CDR3aa: CSASLQGVSTYSHFYEQYF
CDR3nt: TGCAGTGCTAGTCTACAAGGGGTGTCGACCTACTCCCACTTCTACGAGCAGTACTTC